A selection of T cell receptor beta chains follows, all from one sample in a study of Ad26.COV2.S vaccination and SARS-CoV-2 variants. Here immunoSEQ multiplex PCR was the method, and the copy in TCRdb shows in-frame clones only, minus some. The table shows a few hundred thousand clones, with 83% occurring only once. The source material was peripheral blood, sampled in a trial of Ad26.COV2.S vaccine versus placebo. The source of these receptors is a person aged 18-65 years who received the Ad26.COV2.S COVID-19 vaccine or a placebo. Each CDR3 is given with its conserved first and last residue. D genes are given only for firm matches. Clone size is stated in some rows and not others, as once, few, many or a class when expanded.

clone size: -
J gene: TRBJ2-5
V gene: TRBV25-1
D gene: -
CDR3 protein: CASSAAETQYF
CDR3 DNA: TGTGCCAGCAGTGCTGCTGAGACCCAGTACTTC

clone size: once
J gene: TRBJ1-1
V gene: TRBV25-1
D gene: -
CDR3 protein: CASSELGNINTEAFF
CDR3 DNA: TGTGCCAGCAGTGAACTGGGCAATATCAACACTGAAGCTTTCTTT

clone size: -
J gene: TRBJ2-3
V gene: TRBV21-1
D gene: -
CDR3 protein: CASSKRGSSILTDTQYF
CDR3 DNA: TGTGCCAGCAGCAAACGGGGCTCCTCAATCCTCACAGATACGCAGTATTTT

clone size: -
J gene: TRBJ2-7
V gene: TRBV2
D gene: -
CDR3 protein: CASSEANEQYF
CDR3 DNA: TGTGCCAGCAGTGAAGCGAACGAGCAGTACTTC

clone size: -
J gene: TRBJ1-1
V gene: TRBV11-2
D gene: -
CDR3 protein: CASSLVLYPMNTEAFF
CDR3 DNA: TGTGCCAGCAGCTTAGTCCTCTACCCCATGAACACTGAAGCTTTCTTT

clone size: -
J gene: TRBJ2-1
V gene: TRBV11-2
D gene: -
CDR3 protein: CASSLGGFEQFF
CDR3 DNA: TGTGCCAGCAGCTTAGGAGGATTTGAGCAGTTCTTC

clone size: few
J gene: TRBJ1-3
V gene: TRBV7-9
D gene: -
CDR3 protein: CASSLAQPGAGNTIYF
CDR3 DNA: TGTGCCAGCAGCTTAGCGCAGCCGGGGGCTGGAAACACCATATATTTT

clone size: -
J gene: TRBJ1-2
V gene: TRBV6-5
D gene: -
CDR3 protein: CASGRHDYGYTF
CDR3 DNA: TGTGCCTCGGGGAGACATGACTATGGCTACACCTTC

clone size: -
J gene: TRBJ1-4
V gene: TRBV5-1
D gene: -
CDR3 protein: CASSFGVGGNEKLFF
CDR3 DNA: TGCGCCAGCAGCTTCGGGGTCGGTGGGAATGAAAAACTGTTTTTT

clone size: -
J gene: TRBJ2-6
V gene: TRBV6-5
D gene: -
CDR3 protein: CASSYPGGANVLTF
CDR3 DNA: TGTGCCAGCAGTTACCCCGGGGGGGCCAACGTCCTGACTTTC

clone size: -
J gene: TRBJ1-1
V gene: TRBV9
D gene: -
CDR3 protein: CASSVGQFRDTEAFF
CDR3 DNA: TGTGCCAGCAGCGTAGGACAGTTTAGAGACACTGAAGCTTTCTTT

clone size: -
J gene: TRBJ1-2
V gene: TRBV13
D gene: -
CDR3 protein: CASSFPWVGALGYTF
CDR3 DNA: TGTGCCAGCAGCTTTCCCTGGGTGGGGGCGCTCGGCTACACCTTC

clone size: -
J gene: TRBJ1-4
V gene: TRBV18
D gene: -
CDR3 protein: CASSPDREKLFF
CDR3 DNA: TGTGCCAGCTCACCGGACCGCGAAAAACTGTTTTTT

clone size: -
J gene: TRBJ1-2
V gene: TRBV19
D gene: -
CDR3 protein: CASRTFGRQNNYGYTF
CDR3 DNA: TGTGCCAGTAGGACGTTCGGGAGACAGAATAACTATGGCTACACCTTC

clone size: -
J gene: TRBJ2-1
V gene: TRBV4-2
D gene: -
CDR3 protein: CASSRTGLNEQFF
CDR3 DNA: TGTGCCAGCAGCCGTACAGGGCTCAATGAGCAGTTCTTC

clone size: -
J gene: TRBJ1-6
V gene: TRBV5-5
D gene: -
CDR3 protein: CASSFQTAYNSPLHF
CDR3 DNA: TGTGCCAGCAGCTTTCAGACGGCCTATAATTCACCCCTCCACTTT

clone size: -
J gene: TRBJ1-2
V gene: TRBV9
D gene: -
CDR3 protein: CASSVDDGGYGYTF
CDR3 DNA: TGTGCCAGCAGCGTAGACGACGGCGGCTATGGCTACACCTTC

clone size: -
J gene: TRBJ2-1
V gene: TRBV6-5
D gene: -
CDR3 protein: CASSSGHRYNEQFF
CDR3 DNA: TGTGCCAGCAGCTCGGGACACCGGTACAATGAGCAGTTCTTC

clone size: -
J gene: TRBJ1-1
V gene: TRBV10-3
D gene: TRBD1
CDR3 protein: CAISERPPRQGPEAFF
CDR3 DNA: TGTGCCATCAGTGAGCGCCCCCCTAGACAGGGCCCAGAAGCTTTCTTT

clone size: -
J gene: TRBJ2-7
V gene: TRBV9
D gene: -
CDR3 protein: CASSVVGSSYEQYF
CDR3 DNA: TGTGCCAGCAGCGTAGTAGGCAGCTCCTACGAGCAGTACTTC

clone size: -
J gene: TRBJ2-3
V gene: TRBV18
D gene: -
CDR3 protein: CASSPQASTDTQYF
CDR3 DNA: TGTGCCAGCTCCCCCCAGGCTAGCACAGATACGCAGTATTTT

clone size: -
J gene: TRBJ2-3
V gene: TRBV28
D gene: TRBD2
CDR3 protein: CASSLQREMADTQYF
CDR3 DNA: TGTGCCAGCAGTTTGCAGCGGGAAATGGCAGATACGCAGTATTTT

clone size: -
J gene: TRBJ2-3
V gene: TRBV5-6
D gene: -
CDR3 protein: CASSGWYTDTQYF
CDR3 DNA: TGTGCCAGCAGTGGATGGTACACAGATACGCAGTATTTT

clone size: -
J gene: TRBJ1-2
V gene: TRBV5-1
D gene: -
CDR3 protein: CASSLTALGGYTF
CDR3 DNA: TGCGCCAGCAGCTTGACAGCTTTAGGAGGCTACACCTTC

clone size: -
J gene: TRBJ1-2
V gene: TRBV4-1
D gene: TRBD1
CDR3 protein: CASSQVLRTGEGYGYTF
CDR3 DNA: TGCGCCAGCAGCCAAGTTCTTAGGACAGGTGAGGGCTATGGCTACACCTTC

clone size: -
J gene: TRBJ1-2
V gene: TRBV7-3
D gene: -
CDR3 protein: CASSPRHVANYGYTF
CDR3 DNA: TGTGCCAGCAGCCCCCGACACGTAGCTAACTATGGCTACACCTTC

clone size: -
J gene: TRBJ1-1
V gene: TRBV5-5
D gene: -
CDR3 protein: CASSFSSGEAFF
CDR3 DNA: TGTGCCAGCAGCTTTTCCAGCGGGGAAGCTTTCTTT

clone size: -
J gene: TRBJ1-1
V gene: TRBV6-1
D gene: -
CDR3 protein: CASSGILRGGEPEAFF
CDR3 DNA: TGTGCCAGCAGTGGGATCTTAAGGGGGGGGGAGCCTGAAGCTTTCTTT

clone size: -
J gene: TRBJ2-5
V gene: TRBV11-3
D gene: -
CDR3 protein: CASRLAETQYF
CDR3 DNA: TGTGCCAGCAGGCTAGCAGAGACCCAGTACTTC

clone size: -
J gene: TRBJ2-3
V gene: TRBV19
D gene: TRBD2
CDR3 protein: CAAGTSGSTDTQYF
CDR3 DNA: TGTGCCGCTGGGACTAGCGGTAGCACAGATACGCAGTATTTT

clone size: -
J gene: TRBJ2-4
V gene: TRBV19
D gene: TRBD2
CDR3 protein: CASMAGGQNIQYF
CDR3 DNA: TGTGCCAGTATGGCGGGAGGGCAAAACATTCAGTACTTC

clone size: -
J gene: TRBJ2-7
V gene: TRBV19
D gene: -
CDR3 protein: CASPGVHEQYF
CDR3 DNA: TGTGCCAGTCCAGGGGTCCACGAGCAGTACTTC

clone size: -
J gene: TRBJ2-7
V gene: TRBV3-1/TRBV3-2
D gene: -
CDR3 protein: CASSPRGSVYEQYF
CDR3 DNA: TGTGCCAGCAGCCCTAGGGGGAGCGTCTACGAGCAGTACTTC

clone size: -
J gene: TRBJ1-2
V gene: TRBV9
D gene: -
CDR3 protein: CASSVDSATGGLYGYTF
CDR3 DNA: TGTGCCAGCAGCGTAGACTCTGCGACTGGGGGACTCTATGGCTACACCTTC

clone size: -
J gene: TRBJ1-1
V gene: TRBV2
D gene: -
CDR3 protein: CASSPPANTEAFF
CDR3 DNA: TGTGCCAGCAGTCCCCCGGCGAACACTGAAGCTTTCTTT

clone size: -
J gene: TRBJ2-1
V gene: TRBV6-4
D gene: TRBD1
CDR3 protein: CASSEDRGPLNEQFF
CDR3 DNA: TGTGCCAGCAGCGAAGACAGGGGGCCACTCAATGAGCAGTTCTTC

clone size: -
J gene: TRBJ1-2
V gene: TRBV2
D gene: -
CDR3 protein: CASSGGSAYGYTF
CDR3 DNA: TGTGCCAGCAGTGGAGGCAGCGCCTATGGCTACACCTTC

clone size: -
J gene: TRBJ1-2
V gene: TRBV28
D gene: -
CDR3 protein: CASSLTGMSDGYTF
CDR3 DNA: TGTGCCAGCAGCTTAACAGGGATGAGTGATGGCTACACCTTC

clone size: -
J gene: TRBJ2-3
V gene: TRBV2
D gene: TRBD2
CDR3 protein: CASSGGGTSGVTDTQYF
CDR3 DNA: TGTGCCAGCAGTGGGGGGGGCACTAGCGGGGTCACAGATACGCAGTATTTT

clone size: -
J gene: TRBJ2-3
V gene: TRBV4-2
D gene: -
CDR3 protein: CASSQGTTRTDTQYF
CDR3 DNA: TGTGCCAGCAGCCAAGGGACTACCCGCACAGATACGCAGTATTTT

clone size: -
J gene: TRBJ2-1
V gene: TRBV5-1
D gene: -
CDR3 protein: CASSPVPNNEQFF
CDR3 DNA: TGCGCCAGCAGCCCTGTTCCCAACAATGAGCAGTTCTTC

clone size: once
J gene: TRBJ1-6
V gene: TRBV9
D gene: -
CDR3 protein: CASSLHNSPLHF
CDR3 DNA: TGTGCCAGCAGCCTTCACAATTCACCCCTCCACTTT

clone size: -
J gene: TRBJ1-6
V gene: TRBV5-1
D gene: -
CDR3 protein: CASSLTTARDSPLHF
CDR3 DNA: TGCGCCAGCAGCTTAACGACAGCGAGGGATTCACCCCTCCACTTT

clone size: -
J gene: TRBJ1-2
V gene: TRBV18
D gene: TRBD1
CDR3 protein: CASSPRGQVPGYTF
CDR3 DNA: TGTGCCAGCTCACCAAGGGGACAGGTACCTGGCTACACCTTC

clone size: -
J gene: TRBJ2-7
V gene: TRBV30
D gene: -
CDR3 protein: CAWSLQGGRHEQYF
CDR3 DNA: TGTGCCTGGAGCCTCCAGGGGGGGCGGCACGAGCAGTACTTC

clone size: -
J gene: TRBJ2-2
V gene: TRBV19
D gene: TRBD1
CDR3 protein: CASNRGVVAGDTGELFF
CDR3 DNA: TGTGCCAGTAACAGGGGAGTGGTGGCAGGGGACACCGGGGAGCTGTTTTTT

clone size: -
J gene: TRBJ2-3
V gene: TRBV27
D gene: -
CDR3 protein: CASSSLLPDTQYF
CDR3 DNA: TGTGCCAGCAGTTCTCTACTCCCAGATACGCAGTATTTT

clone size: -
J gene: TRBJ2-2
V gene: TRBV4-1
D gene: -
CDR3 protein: CASSQDLTGELFF
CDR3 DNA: TGCGCCAGCAGCCAAGACCTTACCGGGGAGCTGTTTTTT

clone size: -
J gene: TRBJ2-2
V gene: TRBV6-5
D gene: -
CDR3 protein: CASSLSGPTGELFF
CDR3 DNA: TGTGCCAGCAGTCTTAGCGGACCCACCGGGGAGCTGTTTTTT